These 27 T cell receptor beta chains came from one sample sequenced in a study of control samples from healthy donors and cancer patients (dated by TCRdb to the early 2020s). Library generation was performed with the immunoSEQ multiplex PCR assay. TCRdb obtained this table from immuneACCESS and retained in-frame rearrangements with V and J assigned. These tables miss some clones; where compared with another copy, unresolved V genes account for less than half of the shortfall, and the remainder is unexplained. The sample table on file contains 150,000 to 200,000 clones. Of the sample, 2.2% falls within the top ten clones. Sequencing was done on a sample of blood. All receptors come from a woman in her 30s in good health.

V usage is TRBV5-4 and J usage is TRBJ1-1; D unresolved. Looked up from germline, CDR1 is SGHNT and CDR2 is YYREEE (reference sequence). The CDR3 contains 13 residues. V lost 2 bases and J lost 0, with 5 bases in between. The CDR3 protein is CASSFNLNTEAFF. Here the CDR3 DNA reads TGTGCCAGCAGCTTTAACCTGAACACTGAAGCTTTCTTT. The full variable domain, its missing parts supplied by reference TRBV5-4 and TRBJ1-1, is ETGVTQSPTHLIKTRGQQVTLRCSSQSGHNTVSWYQQALGQGPQFIFQYYREEENGRGNFPPRFSGLQFPNYSSELNVNALELDDSALYLCASSFNLNTEAFFGQGTRLTVV.

This rearrangement joins TRBV20-1 to TRBJ2-1; D remains ambiguous. The CDR3 runs 11 residues. Germline CDR1 is DFQATT and CDR2 is SNEGSKA (reference sequence). The CDR3 DNA reads as TGCAGGATAAAAGGGCGGAGTGAGCAGTTCTTC. Protein product: CRIKGRSEQFF.

The CDR3 loop is CASSQERGRSQETQYF. The CDR3 DNA is TGTGCCAGCAGCCAGGAGCGGGGGAGGTCACAAGAGACCCAGTACTTC. V and J are TRBV3-1 (or the pseudogene TRBV3-2) and TRBJ2-5; TRBD2 agrees at 8 bases. This CDR3 region has 16 residues. Trimming cost V 3 bases and J 2 bases; bases outside gene matches: 8. CDR1 is LGHDT and CDR2 is YNNKEL in the germline V gene (reference sequence).

This rearrangement joins TRBV3-1 (or the pseudogene TRBV3-2) to TRBJ2-7; unclear D gene. The ends were cut back, 0 bases at V and 7 bases at J, with 4 bases in the middle. The CDR3 consists of 11 residues. CDR1 is LGHDT, CDR2 YNNKEL, per germline (reference sequence). The chain's CDR3 is CASSQEREQYF. The CDR3 DNA reads as TGTGCCAGCAGCCAAGAAAGGGAGCAGTACTTC.

The J gene is TRBJ2-7, the V gene TRBV9; TRBD2 aligns across 8 bases. The germline V gene encodes CDR1 SGDLS and CDR2 YYNGEE. V dropped 0 bases and J dropped 3; count of bases not matched to a gene: 5. CDR3 length: 15 amino acids. This CDR3 reads CASSVAGGSGYEQYF. CDR3 nucleotides: TGTGCCAGCAGCGTAGCGGGGGGGTCCGGCTACGAGCAGTACTTC.

This chain links TRBV19 with TRBJ2-1, with a possible D match to TRBD1 (6 bases). The germline gives CDR1 LNHDA, CDR2 SQIVND (reference sequence). CDR3 length: 13 residues. Deletions cut 6 bases from V and 4 bases from J, with 10 bases between. CDR3 sequence (DNA): TGTGCCAGTAGGCCACAGGGATACAATGAGCAGTTCTTC. It specifies CASRPQGYNEQFF.

The chain joins TRBV9 to TRBJ2-2; D call uncertain. V was trimmed by 0 bases and J by 8 bases, leaving 14 bases between them. Germline values: CDR1 SGDLS, CDR2 YYNGEE. This CDR3 is built from 15 residues. Here the CDR3 reads CASSVGSRASGELFF. CDR3 bases: TGTGCCAGCAGCGTAGGATCTCGGGCTTCGGGGGAGCTGTTTTTT.

The chain combines TRBV28 with TRBJ2-1; 11 bases fit TRBD2. V shed 3 bases and J 8 bases; nucleotides not matched to a gene: 15. The CDR3 sequence is 18 residues long. Germline CDR1 MDHEN, CDR2 SYDVKM. CDR3 in DNA: TGTGCCAGCAGTTTTTCTACGTTCGGTACTAGCGGGGGCGATGAGCAGTTCTTC. It translates to CASSFSTFGTSGGDEQFF.

Worth noting for this clone: Mismatch with germline at one junction end may stem from a read error. J is TRBJ1-6 and V is TRBV15, with D possibly matching TRBD1 (5 bases). Germline-derived CDR1 and CDR2 are LNHNV and YYDKDF (reference sequence). The CDR3 is made up of 13 amino acids. The CDR3 here is CATSTPTDGDRDF. Written as DNA, the CDR3 is TGTGCCACCAGCACGCCGACAGACGGGGACCGTGACTTT.

The chain combines TRBV7-9 with TRBJ1-3, with TRBD1 matching over 8 bases. The CDR3 extends over 16 amino acids. Germline loops: CDR1 SEHNR, CDR2 FQNEAQ (reference sequence). V lost 0 bases, J lost 4 bases, and 5 bases stayed unmatched. DNA for the CDR3: TGTGCCAGCAGCTTAGCGGGCGGGACAGGAGGAAACACCATATATTTT. As protein: CASSLAGGTGGNTIYF.

V and J are TRBV5-4 and TRBJ2-7; TRBD1 or TRBD2 may be the D gene (5 bases each). V shed 0 bases and J shed 6 bases, with 13 bases lying between them. Germline V gene data show CDR1 as SGHNT and CDR2 as YYREEE (reference sequence). The CDR3 covers 14 residues. Here the CDR3 DNA reads TGTGCCAGCAGCTTGGTAGAGGGGTTGGGCGAGCAGTACTTC. This translates into CASSLVEGLGEQYF. The full variable domain, with the rest looked up from reference TRBV5-4 and TRBJ2-7, is ETGVTQSPTHLIKTRGQQVTLRCSSQSGHNTVSWYQQALGQGPQFIFQYYREEENGRGNFPPRFSGLQFPNYSSELNVNALELDDSALYLCASSLVEGLGEQYFGPGTRLTVT.

This rearrangement joins TRBV4-2 to TRBJ1-6; D not certain. The CDR3 has 14 residues. With 0 bases removed from V and 9 bases from J, the gap between germline ends came to 9 bases. The germline V gene encodes CDR1 LGHNA and CDR2 YNFKEQ. The CDR3 DNA reads TGTGCCAGCAGCCAAGATGTGGGAGCTTCACCCCTCCACTTT. Protein sequence: CASSQDVGASPLHF.

This chain connects TRBV7-9 to TRBJ2-2; 9 bases fit TRBD1. This CDR3 spans 18 amino acids. V lost 0 bases, J lost 7 bases, and 12 bases stayed unmatched. Germline V gene sequence: CDR1 SEHNR, CDR2 FQNEAQ (reference sequence). CDR3 bases: TGTGCCAGCAGCTTAGCGTGGAGGGGGACAGGGAATCACGGGGAGCTGTTTTTT. Protein product: CASSLAWRGTGNHGELFF.

V gene TRBV9 combines with J gene TRBJ2-5, with D possibly TRBD1 on 6 matching bases. The germline CDR1 and CDR2 sequences are SGDLS and YYNGEE. V was clipped by 7 bases and J by 0 bases, with 16 bases between them. The CDR3 sequence is 15 residues long. As DNA, the CDR3 is TGTGCCAGCTCCGGGCAGGGGAGCTACCAAGAGACCCAGTACTTC. Encoded protein: CASSGQGSYQETQYF.

A remark on this clone: Relative to the germline gene, one junction end is altered; a read error may explain this. The rearrangement joins TRBV28 to TRBJ1-5, with a tentative D call TRBD1 (5 bases). The CDR3 is 15 residues long. Germline values: CDR1 MDHEN, CDR2 SYDVKM. CDR3 loop: CASSLWGVYNRPQHF. The DNA for the CDR3 is TGTGCCAGCAGTTTATGGGGGGTGTACAATCGGCCCCAGCATTTT.

V usage is TRBV2 and J usage is TRBJ2-1, with D tentatively TRBD2 (5 bases). This CDR3 region has 14 residues. The V gene lost 10 bases and the J gene lost 10 bases, with 23 bases spanning the gap. CDR1 and CDR2 (germline): SNHLY, FYNNEI. CDR3 sequence: CANTGNTRDAEQFF. CDR3 sequence (DNA): TGTGCCAACACCGGGAACACCCGAGACGCAGAGCAGTTCTTC.

The rearrangement joins TRBV19 to TRBJ2-2; the D is unclear. Between the trimmed V and J ends, which lost 6 bases and 5 bases, there was a span of 13 bases. Germline CDR1 LNHDA, CDR2 SQIVND (reference sequence). The CDR3 is made up of 14 amino acids. This chain's CDR3 is CASRPDLGTGELFF. In DNA form, the CDR3 reads TGTGCCAGTAGGCCAGACTTGGGAACCGGGGAGCTGTTTTTT. The whole variable domain, filled in from reference TRBV19 and TRBJ2-2, reads DGGITQSPKYLFRKEGQNVTLSCEQNLNHDAMYWYRQDPGQGLRLIYYSQIVNDFQKGDIAEGYSVSREKKESFPLTVTSAQKNPTAFYLCASRPDLGTGELFFGEGSRLTVL.

Here the CDR3 reads CASSTGLLETQYF. Here the CDR3 DNA reads TGTGCCAGCAGCACCGGATTACTAGAGACCCAGTACTTC. The V and J genes are TRBV27 and TRBJ2-5; no definite D call. Between the trimmed V and J ends, which lost 6 bases and 4 bases, there was a span of 12 bases. Looked up from germline, CDR1 is MNHEY and CDR2 is SMNVEV (reference sequence). The CDR3 spans 13 residues.

V and J are TRBV2 and TRBJ1-1; TRBD1 might be the D (5 bases). The germline V and J ends were trimmed by 8 bases and 3 bases, with 19 bases remaining between them. CDR1 is SNHLY, CDR2 FYNNEI, per germline. This CDR3 has 15 amino acids. The CDR3 DNA follows: TGTGCCAGCCGCCTCAGACCAGGAGGGGACACTGAAGCTTTCTTT. Residues: CASRLRPGGDTEAFF.

Remarks on this clone: At the DNA level, this CDR3 is encoded by other sequences in the same sample as well. The chain uses TRBV28 and TRBJ1-5; D gene ambiguous. CDR1 MDHEN and CDR2 SYDVKM come from the germline V gene. The CDR3 spans 11 residues. V was trimmed by 3 bases and J by 7 bases, leaving 4 bases between them. This CDR3 reads CASSLGQPQHF. The CDR3 nucleotides read TGTGCCAGCAGTTTGGGACAGCCCCAGCATTTT.

The chain joins TRBV25-1 to TRBJ2-7; no firm D call. Trimming took off 1 base at V and 2 bases at J, with 15 bases between the two ends. The CDR3 contains 16 residues. Germline assignment: CDR1 MGHDK and CDR2 SYGVNS. CDR3 in amino acids: CASSEFLAGRTYEQYF. CDR3 coding DNA: TGTGCCAGCAGTGAATTTTTGGCAGGTCGAACCTACGAGCAGTACTTC.

The genes are TRBV18 and TRBJ1-1; tentative D call: TRBD1 (6 bases). Germline V gene sequence: CDR1 KGHSH, CDR2 LQKENI. This CDR3 has 17 amino acids. Trimming removed 2 bases from V and 4 bases from J, with 20 bases in between. CDR3: CASSPWGGPDRRTEAFF. CDR3 DNA: TGTGCCAGCTCACCATGGGGGGGCCCTGATCGTCGCACTGAAGCTTTCTTT.

In DNA, the CDR3 is TGTGCCAGCAGTTCCCCTGGACAGGGGGAGGAAAAACTGTTTTTT. This codes for CASSSPGQGEEKLFF. The chain joins TRBV28 to TRBJ1-4; 10 bases are a match to TRBD1. V was clipped by 4 bases and J by 8 bases; unmatched bases: 7. The CDR3 is made up of 15 amino acids. The germline V gene has CDR1 MDHEN and CDR2 SYDVKM.

V gene TRBV6-2 or TRBV6-3 combines with J gene TRBJ1-2; D remains unclear. V was shortened by 2 bases and J by 3 bases, with 19 bases between the two germline ends. Germline CDR1 MNHEY, CDR2 SVGEGT. The CDR3 is made up of 17 amino acids. The CDR3, as DNA: TGTGCCAGCAGTTACCCGACCGGGAGAGCCAAAGACTATGGCTACACCTTC. It codes for CASSYPTGRAKDYGYTF.

In DNA, the CDR3 is TGTGCCAGCAGCTTCAAGGCGGGACAGGGCTACGAGCAGTACTTC. It yields the protein CASSFKAGQGYEQYF. The chain carries TRBV11-2 and TRBJ2-7; 9 bases fit TRBD1. Germline V gene lookup returns CDR1 SGHAT and CDR2 FQNNGV. Trimming removed 3 bases from V and 3 bases from J; junction bases left unmatched: 6. The CDR3 is 15 amino acids. Full variable domain (rest looked up from reference TRBV11-2 and TRBJ2-7): EAGVAQSPRYKIIEKRQSVAFWCNPISGHATLYWYQQILGQGPKLLIQFQNNGVVDDSQLPKDRFSAERLKGVDSTLKIQPAKLEDSAVYLCASSFKAGQGYEQYFGPGTRLTVT.

The rearrangement joins TRBV29-1 to TRBJ2-5; TRBD1 might be the D (6 bases). Trimming left V 2 bases short and J 4 bases short, with 8 bases between. Germline V gene lookup returns CDR1 SQVTM and CDR2 ANQGSEA. CDR3 length equals 12 residues. This chain's CDR3 is CSVERRGETQYF. CDR3 bases: TGCAGCGTTGAACGCAGGGGAGAGACCCAGTACTTC.

The rearrangement joins TRBV27 to TRBJ1-2, with D tentatively TRBD1 (5 bases). The CDR3 consists of 16 residues. Germline assignment: CDR1 MNHEY and CDR2 SMNVEV (reference sequence). Trimming removed 1 base at V and 6 bases at J, with 18 bases between. CDR3 residues: CASSLLGTGIMDGYTF. CDR3 sequence (DNA): TGTGCCAGCAGTTTATTGGGGACTGGAATAATGGATGGCTACACCTTC.